The 18 T cell receptor beta chains presented below share a single source sample, sequenced in a study of CD8 T cells in ankylosing spondylitis. Their antigens remain unidentified. Study outcomes and limitations: Several highly homologous variants made up a TCR beta motif, and this motif appeared characteristic of ankylosing spondylitis blood.

TCRdb re-called the 5' RACE reads with MiXCR, one entry per CDR3 protein. The sample contains a few hundred thousand distinct CDR3 sequences, about a fifth of which appear only once. The specimen sequenced was blood, either unsorted or a sorted T cell fraction (not recorded which). These receptors were collected from a male donor with ankylosing spondylitis.

CDR3 DNA sequence: TGCGCCAGCAGCCAAGGAGAGGGCGACTTCTACGAGCAGTACTTC. As protein: CASSQGEGDFYEQYF. The chain couples TRBV4-1 to TRBJ2-7, with D maybe TRBD2 (5 bases). The CDR3 runs to 15 residues. CDR1 is MGHRA and CDR2 is YSYEKL in the germline V gene. V was pared by 1 base and J by 3 bases, with 13 bases between.

This rearrangement joins TRBV2 to TRBJ2-7; tentatively, D is TRBD1 (5 bases). Trimming shortened V by 5 bases and J by 6 bases, and 11 bases separated the two germline ends. The CDR3 is 12 amino acids. Per germline, CDR1 SNHLY and CDR2 FYNNEI. CDR3 in DNA: TGTGCCAGCAGTTGGACACTTGTCGAGCAGTACTTC. Protein: CASSWTLVEQYF.

The sample holds many counts of this clonotype. This chain's CDR3 is CASSWTGMGTEAFF. For the CDR3, the DNA is TGTGCCAGCAGCTGGACAGGGATGGGCACTGAAGCTTTCTTT. J is TRBJ1-1 and V is TRBV28, with 8 bases fitting TRBD1. This CDR3 is 14 amino acids long. Germline assignment: CDR1 MDHEN and CDR2 SYDVKM. The junction had 7 bases not matched to a gene; V was cut back by 6 bases and J by 4 bases. Filled out from reference TRBV28 and TRBJ1-1, the complete variable domain reads DVKVTQSSRYLVKRTGEKVFLECVQDMDHENMFWYRQDPGLGLRLIYFSYDVKMKEKGDIPEGYSVSREKKERFSLILESASTNQTSMYLCASSWTGMGTEAFFGQGTRLTVV.

This clonotype turned up a few times. CDR3 in amino acids: CASSFGQGPPYEQYF. The CDR3 nucleotides read TGTGCCAGCAGTTTTGGCCAGGGGCCTCCCTACGAGCAGTACTTC. This chain connects TRBV12-3 or TRBV12-4 to TRBJ2-7, with TRBD1 as a possible D gene (6 bases). V lost 3 bases and J 2 bases, leaving 14 bases between the germline ends. The CDR3 contains 15 residues.

This clonotype turned up a few times. This chain uses TRBV7-8 with TRBJ2-7; TRBD2 aligns across 13 bases. The CDR3 extends over 17 amino acids. The germline gives CDR1 SGHVS, CDR2 FQNEAQ. The V gene end was trimmed by 10 bases and the J gene end by 3 bases; junction bases not matched to a gene: 15. CDR3 sequence reads: CATRKGGLAGPIYEQYF. CDR3 nucleotides: TGTGCCACCCGGAAAGGGGGACTAGCGGGACCAATCTACGAGCAGTACTTC.

The chain employs TRBV6-5 and TRBJ2-7; D not certain. The CDR3 loop spans 15 amino acids. Germline V gene lookup returns CDR1 MNHEY and CDR2 SVGAGI. Trimming shortened V by 0 bases and J by 3 bases, and 12 bases separated the two germline ends. CDR3: CASSYSPRTLYEQYF. CDR3 in DNA: TGTGCCAGCAGTTACTCCCCCAGGACCCTCTACGAGCAGTACTTC.

This clonotype was found a few times. This rearrangement joins TRBV9 to TRBJ2-5, with unresolved D. Germline loops: CDR1 SGDLS, CDR2 YYNGEE. The CDR3 has 14 residues. Trimming cost V 6 bases and J 5 bases, with 17 bases left between them. The CDR3: CASTPAHGWETQYF. CDR3 DNA sequence: TGTGCCAGCACCCCAGCTCACGGGTGGGAGACCCAGTACTTC.

This clonotype was detected a few times. The rearrangement links TRBV7-2 to TRBJ2-7, with 10 bases aligning to TRBD2. The CDR3 spans 14 residues. Germline assignment: CDR1 SGHTA and CDR2 FQGNSA. V was clipped by 5 bases and J by 3 bases; unmatched bases: 4. The CDR3 sequence is CASSRKRGGYEQYF. CDR3 sequence (DNA): TGTGCCAGCAGCCGTAAGCGGGGGGGCTACGAGCAGTACTTC.

The CDR3 protein is CASSTQTSGRFGGQFF. The DNA for the CDR3 is TGTGCCAGTAGTACCCAGACTAGCGGGAGGTTTGGGGGGCAGTTCTTC. The chain uses TRBV19 and TRBJ2-1, with 13 positions matching TRBD2. The V gene's germline CDR1 is LNHDA and CDR2 SQIVND (reference sequence). The CDR3 has 16 amino acids. The junction had 12 bases not matched to a gene; V was cut back by 4 bases and J by 12 bases.

With regard to this clonotype: One end of the junction fails to match germline, which may point to a read error. This sequence joins TRBV10-3 and TRBJ1-1; 7 nucleotides line up with TRBD1. The CDR3 spans 14 residues. Germline V CDR1 and CDR2: ENHRY, SYGVKD. The CDR3 DNA sequence: TGTGTCATCAGTGAGAGACAGGGCGACACTGAAGCTTTCTTT. Encoded protein: CVISERQGDTEAFF.

This rearrangement joins TRBV6-2 or TRBV6-3 to TRBJ2-7, with TRBD1 matching 7 bases. With 2 bases clipped from V and 1 base from J, the junction kept 14 bases outside the gene matches. The CDR3 runs 18 residues. Germline CDR1 is MNHEY and CDR2 is SVGEGT. The CDR3 DNA sequence: TGTGCCAGCAGTTACGGGCCCCTCCGGGACAGAATATCCTACGAGCAGTACTTC. Its protein product is CASSYGPLRDRISYEQYF.

This clonotype was counted ten times or more. The chain has TRBV7-8 and TRBJ1-4; TRBD1 might be the D (5 bases). Germline V lookup: CDR1 SGHVS, CDR2 FQNEAQ. The CDR3 totals 15 residues. Trimming stripped 6 bases from V and 8 bases from J, with 19 bases between. The CDR3 DNA is TGTGCCAGCAGATGGGGTCCAGGGAGAAGGGAAAAACTGTTTTTT. This gives the protein CASRWGPGRREKLFF.

This clonotype showed up just once. The V call is TRBV20-1, the J call TRBJ2-1; unclear D gene. V lost 0 bases and J 6 bases, leaving 12 bases between the germline ends. CDR3 length: 14 residues. Germline assignment: CDR1 DFQATT and CDR2 SNEGSKA (reference sequence). CDR3 region: CSARDSGRLNEQFF. In nucleotides, the CDR3 is TGCAGTGCTAGAGATAGTGGGCGCCTCAATGAGCAGTTCTTC.

The chain combines TRBV12-5 with TRBJ2-7, with D possibly TRBD2 on 6 matching bases. CDR3 length equals 12 residues. The ends were cut back, 8 bases at V and 4 bases at J, with 12 bases in the middle. Germline V gene sequence: CDR1 LGHNT, CDR2 FRNRAP. The CDR3, as DNA: TGTGCTAGTAGCGGACTACTTTACGAGCAGTACTTC. It yields the protein CASSGLLYEQYF.

This clonotype was seen a few times. This chain uses TRBV30 with TRBJ1-4, with unresolved D. The CDR3 has 16 residues. Germline V gene data show CDR1 as GTSNPN and CDR2 as SVGIG (reference sequence). Deletions cut 0 bases from V and 1 base from J, with 12 bases between. The DNA of the CDR3 is TGTGCCTGGAGTGTATCCCTCGGGCTAACTAATGAAAAACTGTTTTTT. Its translation: CAWSVSLGLTNEKLFF.

This clonotype was found a few times. V is TRBV7-9 and J is TRBJ2-5, with D perhaps matching TRBD2 (6 bases). The germline CDR1 and CDR2 sequences are SEHNR and FQNEAQ (reference sequence). Trimming took off 5 bases at V and 4 bases at J, with 14 bases between the two ends. CDR3 length: 14 residues. The CDR3 spells CASSSPGLLETQYF. In nucleotides, the CDR3 is TGTGCCAGCAGCAGCCCGGGACTGTTAGAGACCCAGTACTTC. Full variable domain (rest looked up from reference TRBV7-9 and TRBJ2-5): DTGVSQNPRHKITKRGQNVTFRCDPISEHNRLYWYRQTLGQGPEFLTYFQNEAQLEKSRLLSDRFSAERPKGSFSTLEIQRTEQGDSAMYLCASSSPGLLETQYFGPGTRLLVL.

Here the CDR3 reads CAWTGQGVPNEQFF. CDR3 nucleotide sequence: TGTGCCTGGACGGGACAGGGGGTCCCCAATGAGCAGTTCTTC. The chain carries TRBV30 and TRBJ2-1, with 11 bases fitting TRBD1. V shed 4 bases and J 6 bases; nucleotides not matched to a gene: 5. Germline CDR1 and CDR2: GTSNPN and SVGIG (reference sequence). The CDR3 loop spans 14 amino acids.

This clonotype was counted a few times. The rearrangement uses TRBV20-1 and TRBJ2-4; TRBD1 might be the D (6 bases). The germline CDR1 and CDR2 sequences are DFQATT and SNEGSKA (reference sequence). With 2 bases removed from V and 0 bases from J, the gap between germline ends came to 14 bases. The CDR3 has 16 amino acids. The CDR3 reads CSARSQGLLAKNIQYF. CDR3 nucleotide sequence: TGCAGTGCTAGATCCCAGGGGCTCCTAGCCAAAAACATTCAGTACTTC.